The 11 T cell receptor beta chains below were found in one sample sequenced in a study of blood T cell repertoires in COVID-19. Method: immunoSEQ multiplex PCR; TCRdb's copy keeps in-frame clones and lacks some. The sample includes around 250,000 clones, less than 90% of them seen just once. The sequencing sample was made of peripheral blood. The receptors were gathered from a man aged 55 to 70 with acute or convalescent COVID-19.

The CDR3: CASSYGSSGNTIYF. CDR3 coding DNA: TGTGCCAGCAGTTACGGCAGCTCTGGAAACACCATATATTTT. The V gene is TRBV6-6, the J gene TRBJ1-3; D ambiguous. V gave up 2 bases and J gave up 0 bases, with 5 bases separating them. From germline, CDR1 is MNHNY and CDR2 SVGAGI (reference sequence). The CDR3 has 14 residues.

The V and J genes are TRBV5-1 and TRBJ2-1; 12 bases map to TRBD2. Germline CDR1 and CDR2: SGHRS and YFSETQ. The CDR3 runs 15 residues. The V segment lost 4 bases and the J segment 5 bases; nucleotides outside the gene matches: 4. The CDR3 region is CASSLTSGSDNEQFF. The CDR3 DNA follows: TGCGCCAGCAGCCTGACTAGCGGGAGTGACAATGAGCAGTTCTTC.

Written as DNA, the CDR3 is TGTGCCAGCAGCCAAGTGGAGGGAGGGACCGGGGAGCTGTTTTTT. Residues: CASSQVEGGTGELFF. The rearrangement uses TRBV4-2 and TRBJ2-2, with TRBD2 identical over 7 bases. There are 15 residues in the CDR3. The ends lost 1 base at V and 5 bases at J; junction bases unmatched: 4. Germline CDR1 reads LGHNA; CDR2 reads YNFKEQ.

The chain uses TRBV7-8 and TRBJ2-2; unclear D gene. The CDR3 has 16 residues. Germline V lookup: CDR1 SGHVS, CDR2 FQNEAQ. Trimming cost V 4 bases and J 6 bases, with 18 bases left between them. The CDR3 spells CASSSRQARWSGELFF. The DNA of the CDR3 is TGTGCCAGCAGCTCCCGGCAGGCCAGGTGGTCCGGGGAGCTGTTTTTT.

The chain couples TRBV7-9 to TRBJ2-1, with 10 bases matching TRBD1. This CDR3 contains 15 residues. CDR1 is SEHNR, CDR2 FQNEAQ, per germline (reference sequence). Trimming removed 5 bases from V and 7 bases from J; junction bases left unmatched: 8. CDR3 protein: CASSAPGQGWNEQFF. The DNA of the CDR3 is TGTGCCAGCAGCGCACCGGGACAGGGGTGGAATGAGCAGTTCTTC.

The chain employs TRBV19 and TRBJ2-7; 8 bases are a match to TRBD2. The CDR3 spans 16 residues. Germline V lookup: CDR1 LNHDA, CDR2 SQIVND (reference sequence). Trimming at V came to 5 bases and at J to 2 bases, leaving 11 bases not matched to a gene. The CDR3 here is CASSEVSGIGTYEQYF. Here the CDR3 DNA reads TGTGCCAGTAGTGAGGTTAGCGGGATCGGCACCTACGAGCAGTACTTC.

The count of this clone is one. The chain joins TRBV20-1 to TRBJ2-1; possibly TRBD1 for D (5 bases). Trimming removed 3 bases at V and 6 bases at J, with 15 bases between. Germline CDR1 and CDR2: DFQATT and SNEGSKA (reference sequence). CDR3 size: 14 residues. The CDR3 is CSASRAGSVNEQFF. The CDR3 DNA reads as TGCAGTGCTAGTAGGGCAGGGTCAGTCAATGAGCAGTTCTTC.

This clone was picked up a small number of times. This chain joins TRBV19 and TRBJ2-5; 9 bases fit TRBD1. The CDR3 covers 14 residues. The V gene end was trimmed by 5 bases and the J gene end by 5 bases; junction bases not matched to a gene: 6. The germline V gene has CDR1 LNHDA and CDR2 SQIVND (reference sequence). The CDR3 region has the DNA TGTGCCAGTAGTCCCTCGGACAGGGGTGAGACCCAGTACTTC. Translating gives CASSPSDRGETQYF.

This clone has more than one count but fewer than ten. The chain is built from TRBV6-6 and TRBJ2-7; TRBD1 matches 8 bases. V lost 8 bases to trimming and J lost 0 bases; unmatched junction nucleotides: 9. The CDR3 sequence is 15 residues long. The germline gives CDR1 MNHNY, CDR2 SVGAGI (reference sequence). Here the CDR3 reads CASSEGQDRSYEQYF. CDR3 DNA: TGTGCCAGCTCGGAGGGACAGGACCGCTCCTACGAGCAGTACTTC.

The CDR3 bases are TGTGCCAGCAGCCAAGAATCCCCCCTTGCTGGAGGGAGATTGTTCTTC. It yields the protein CASSQESPLAGGRLFF. The rearrangement uses TRBV14 and TRBJ2-1, with D perhaps TRBD2 (6 bases). Trimming took off 0 bases at V and 15 bases at J, with 24 bases between the two ends. This CDR3 has 16 residues. CDR1 and CDR2 from the germline V gene are SGHDN and FVKESK.

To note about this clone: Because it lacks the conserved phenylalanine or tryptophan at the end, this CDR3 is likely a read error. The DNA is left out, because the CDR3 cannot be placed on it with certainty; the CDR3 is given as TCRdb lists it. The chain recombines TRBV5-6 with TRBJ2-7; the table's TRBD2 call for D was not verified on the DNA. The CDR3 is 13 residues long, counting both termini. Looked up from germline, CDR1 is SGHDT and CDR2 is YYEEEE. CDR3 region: CASSLGRGTWPYY.